This entry lists 23 T cell receptor beta chains sequenced from one sample in a study of vaccination effects on CD4 cells after COVID-19. Here immunoSEQ multiplex PCR was the method, and the copy in TCRdb shows in-frame clones only, minus some. This sample has fewer than 25,000 clones, with around 79% found just once. Ahead of sequencing, the ViraFEST assay grew antigen-specific CD4+ T cells using viral peptide pools. With nine to eleven days of culture completed, CD4+ T cells were isolated. Participants were given two doses of BNT162b2 or mRNA-1273 vaccine. Antigens for these TCRs are unknown. Sequenced material: CD4+ T cells from PBMCs cultured with SARS-CoV-2 spike peptides, taken after COVID-19 vaccination. Receptors originate from a human donor who received a COVID-19 vaccine.

The genes are TRBV27 and TRBJ2-2, with unresolved D. Per germline, CDR1 MNHEY and CDR2 SMNVEV (reference sequence). CDR3 length equals 13 residues. V gave up 10 bases and J gave up 1 base, with 10 bases separating them. For the CDR3, the DNA is TGTGCCACCTCAAAAGGGAACACCGGGGAGCTGTTTTTT. It specifies CATSKGNTGELFF.

Only a few counts were recorded for this clone. This rearrangement joins TRBV3-1 (or the pseudogene TRBV3-2) to TRBJ2-7; TRBD2 is a possible D gene (6 bases). The germline V gene has CDR1 LGHDT and CDR2 YNNKEL (reference sequence). CDR3 length: 11 amino acids. V was cut by 8 bases and J by 6 bases, with 11 bases left in between. The CDR3: CASGGSVEQYF. CDR3 coding DNA: TGTGCCAGCGGGGGGTCGGTCGAGCAGTACTTC.

The CDR3 loop reads CASTLVGAGDDYGYTF. The CDR3, as DNA: TGTGCCAGCACTCTCGTCGGGGCAGGGGATGACTATGGCTACACCTTC. V usage is TRBV2 and J usage is TRBJ1-2, with a tentative D call TRBD1 (6 bases). The ends were cut back, 7 bases at V and 3 bases at J, with 21 bases in the middle. Looked up from germline, CDR1 is SNHLY and CDR2 is FYNNEI. The CDR3 sequence is 16 residues long.

The chain employs TRBV10-3 and TRBJ1-5; D not resolved. Germline V lookup: CDR1 ENHRY, CDR2 SYGVKD. CDR3 length equals 12 residues. V lost 4 bases and J lost 2, with 3 bases in between. The chain's CDR3 is CAISVGNQPQHF. The CDR3 bases are TGTGCCATCAGTGTAGGCAATCAGCCCCAGCATTTT.

The V call is TRBV30, the J call TRBJ1-2; D call uncertain. Trimming stripped 5 bases from V and 0 bases from J, with 10 bases between. CDR3 length: 13 amino acids. Germline values: CDR1 GTSNPN, CDR2 SVGIG (reference sequence). CDR3 residues: CAWGLGANYGYTF. The CDR3 nucleotides are TGTGCCTGGGGGTTAGGAGCTAACTATGGCTACACCTTC.

This clone was found once. The chain couples TRBV6-1 to TRBJ1-1; D remains unclear. Trimming cost V 2 bases and J 11 bases, with 12 bases left between them. Germline CDR1 reads MNHNS; CDR2 reads SASEGT. CDR3 size: 12 residues. The CDR3 sequence is CASSENFFLAFF. The CDR3 coding sequence is TGTGCCAGCAGTGAAAATTTTTTTCTGGCTTTCTTT.

The rearrangement joins TRBV10-1 to TRBJ2-2, with 13 positions matching TRBD2. V lost 3 bases, J lost 1 base, and 14 bases stayed unmatched. The CDR3 runs to 21 residues. Germline V CDR1 and CDR2: WNHNN, SYGVQD (reference sequence). DNA of the CDR3: TGCGCCAGCAGTGACCCCTCTAGGACTAGCGGGGGAATAAAGAACACCGGGGAGCTGTTTTTT. It translates to CASSDPSRTSGGIKNTGELFF.

The chain uses TRBV27 and TRBJ2-7; 7 nucleotides match TRBD2. This CDR3 is built from 15 residues. Germline V gene sequence: CDR1 MNHEY, CDR2 SMNVEV (reference sequence). Trimming took 6 bases from V and 5 from J; bases not matched to a gene: 13. The CDR3 reads CASSSGAGVKNEQYF. The CDR3 bases are TGTGCCAGCAGCTCCGGTGCGGGAGTAAAGAACGAGCAGTACTTC.

The chain recombines TRBV11-3 with TRBJ1-1, with D unresolved. CDR1 is SGHNT, CDR2 YENEEA, per germline. V lost 1 base and J lost 4, with 1 base in between. The CDR3 is 11 amino acids. Here the CDR3 reads CASSLGTEAFF. The CDR3 region has the DNA TGTGCCAGCAGCTTAGGCACTGAAGCTTTCTTT.

The chain is built from TRBV28 and TRBJ1-2; 8 positions agree with TRBD1. Unmatched junction bases numbered 6, after V lost 6 bases and J lost 3 bases. This CDR3 comprises 14 residues. Germline V gives CDR1 MDHEN, CDR2 SYDVKM. The CDR3 sequence is CASSQGAQHYGYTF. The CDR3, as DNA: TGTGCCAGCAGCCAGGGGGCGCAACACTATGGCTACACCTTC.

This clone appeared a single time. V is TRBV5-1 and J is TRBJ2-3; D is perhaps TRBD2 (7 bases). Germline CDR1 and CDR2: SGHRS and YFSETQ. The CDR3 spans 13 residues. Trimming took off 4 bases at V and 4 bases at J, with 10 bases between the two ends. CDR3 in amino acids: CASSLGGADTQYF. Here the CDR3 DNA reads TGCGCCAGCAGCCTAGGGGGGGCAGATACGCAGTATTTT.

The chain uses TRBV3-1 (or the pseudogene TRBV3-2) and TRBJ2-7; 8 bases line up with TRBD2. This CDR3 contains 16 residues. Trimming removed 0 bases from V and 4 bases from J; junction bases left unmatched: 8. CDR1 is LGHDT and CDR2 is YNNKEL in the germline V gene (reference sequence). The DNA of the CDR3 is TGTGCCAGCAGCCAAGATCTAGGGACTAGGAGTTACGAGCAGTACTTC. Residues: CASSQDLGTRSYEQYF.

This clone was observed once. The chain has TRBV4-1 and TRBJ1-1; 10 positions match TRBD1. The germline V gene has CDR1 MGHRA and CDR2 YSYEKL. The V segment lost 6 bases and the J segment 6 bases; nucleotides outside the gene matches: 10. The CDR3 is made up of 15 amino acids. The CDR3 protein is CASRRTGGGRAEAFF. CDR3 DNA: TGCGCCAGCAGGAGGACAGGGGGAGGACGCGCTGAAGCTTTCTTT.

The chain is built from TRBV11-2 and TRBJ1-6; D not resolved. V lost 1 base to trimming and J lost 8 bases, with 12 bases between them. CDR1 and CDR2 (germline): SGHAT, FQNNGV. This CDR3 spans 15 amino acids. CDR3 region: CASSLAPGIDSPLHF. The CDR3 nucleotides read TGTGCCAGCAGCTTAGCCCCGGGTATAGATTCACCCCTCCACTTT. The full variable domain, its missing parts supplied by reference TRBV11-2 and TRBJ1-6, is EAGVAQSPRYKIIEKRQSVAFWCNPISGHATLYWYQQILGQGPKLLIQFQNNGVVDDSQLPKDRFSAERLKGVDSTLKIQPAKLEDSAVYLCASSLAPGIDSPLHFGNGTRLTVT.

This clone was found once. The chain carries TRBV4-1 and TRBJ2-7; D is ambiguous. Trimming removed 4 bases at V and 7 bases at J, with 17 bases between. This CDR3 is 14 amino acids long. Germline V gives CDR1 MGHRA, CDR2 YSYEKL. The CDR3 protein is CASSPPQTWSEQYF. The CDR3 DNA reads TGCGCCAGCAGCCCACCGCAGACCTGGTCAGAGCAGTACTTC.

This chain joins TRBV5-4 and TRBJ1-3; D call uncertain. Per germline, CDR1 SGHNT and CDR2 YYREEE (reference sequence). Trimming pared 3 bases from V and 0 bases from J, leaving 10 bases between. CDR3 length equals 15 residues. The CDR3 sequence is CASSSLASSGNTIYF. In DNA, the CDR3 is TGTGCCAGCAGCTCCCTAGCAAGCTCTGGAAACACCATATATTTT.

This clone was recorded a few times. The V and J genes are TRBV6-6 and TRBJ1-5; possibly TRBD1 for D (5 bases). Germline CDR1 MNHNY, CDR2 SVGAGI (reference sequence). This CDR3 contains 13 residues. The V gene lost 4 bases and the J gene lost 3 bases, with 7 bases spanning the gap. The CDR3 here is CASSWGYNQPQHF. The CDR3 DNA sequence: TGTGCCAGCAGTTGGGGGTACAATCAGCCCCAGCATTTT.

The chain recombines TRBV15 with TRBJ2-3; D is perhaps TRBD2 (5 bases). The germline gives CDR1 LNHNV, CDR2 YYDKDF (reference sequence). This CDR3 has 16 amino acids. V was cut by 1 base and J by 4 bases, with 15 bases left in between. DNA of the CDR3: TGTGCCACCAGCAGAGGGATGTGGGAGCTATCAGATACGCAGTATTTT. Residues: CATSRGMWELSDTQYF.

The chain couples TRBV27 to TRBJ2-1, with 8 positions matching TRBD1. The ends lost 2 bases at V and 1 base at J; junction bases unmatched: 7. This CDR3 is 17 amino acids long. CDR1 and CDR2 from the germline V gene are MNHEY and SMNVEV (reference sequence). CDR3 amino acids: CASSLIAGGLSYNEQFF. The CDR3 nucleotides are TGTGCCAGCAGTTTAATAGCAGGGGGCCTTTCCTACAATGAGCAGTTCTTC.

The J gene is TRBJ2-1, the V gene TRBV5-1, with 12 bases identical to TRBD2. V was pared by 4 bases and J by 4 bases, with 12 bases of the junction left unmatched. The length of the CDR3 is 18 residues. Germline V gives CDR1 SGHRS, CDR2 YFSETQ. This CDR3 is CASSGYLASGGAYNEQFF. The CDR3 nucleotides read TGCGCCAGCAGCGGATACCTTGCTAGCGGGGGGGCTTACAATGAGCAGTTCTTC. Full variable domain (remainder filled in from reference TRBV5-1 and TRBJ2-1): KAGVTQTPRYLIKTRGQQVTLSCSPISGHRSVSWYQQTPGQGLQFLFEYFSETQRNKGNFPGRFSGRQFSNSRSEMNVSTLELGDSALYLCASSGYLASGGAYNEQFFGPGTRLTVL.

The V call is TRBV5-4, the J call TRBJ2-2, with 9 bases that match TRBD2. The germline CDR1 and CDR2 sequences are SGHNT and YYREEE (reference sequence). The CDR3 is made up of 15 amino acids. V was clipped by 0 bases and J by 4 bases; unmatched bases: 1. CDR3: CASSLGGRGTGELFF. CDR3 in DNA: TGTGCCAGCAGCTTGGGCGGGAGGGGCACCGGGGAGCTGTTTTTT.

The rearrangement joins TRBV6-4 to TRBJ2-3; D unresolved. From germline, CDR1 is MRHNA and CDR2 SNTAGT. V was trimmed by 4 bases and J by 6 bases, leaving 5 bases between them. This CDR3 spans 11 amino acids. The CDR3 DNA reads TGTGCCAGCAGTGTTGGGGATACGCAGTATTTT. It encodes CASSVGDTQYF.

V gene TRBV11-3 combines with J gene TRBJ2-1; tentative D call: TRBD2 (6 bases). The CDR3 covers 15 residues. Trimming pared 4 bases from V and 0 bases from J, leaving 10 bases between. Germline assignment: CDR1 SGHNT and CDR2 YENEEA. The DNA for the CDR3 is TGTGCCAGCAGCTCCGAAGCGGGCTCCTACAATGAGCAGTTCTTC. Residues: CASSSEAGSYNEQFF.